The rows below give T cell receptor beta chains drawn from one sample of a study of response to subunit inactivated influenza vaccine. In TCRdb, the RT-PCR reads were re-called with MiXCR into one record per CDR3 protein. The sample shows about 800,000 distinct CDR3 sequences, roughly 20% of them seen only once. This specimen was PBMCs from blood, taken roughly 5 days after vaccination. The receptors stem from a man aged 50 to 60 who received an inactivated influenza vaccine. Each CDR3 is given with its conserved first and last residue. The order of the fields is J gene, D gene, clone size, V gene, CDR3 DNA, CDR3 protein. A D gene is named only where the DNA matches it firmly. Rows may omit the clone size; those that give it use once, few, many or a size class.

j_call: TRBJ2-2; d_call: -; clone_size: few; v_call: TRBV30; cdr3_nt: TGTGCCTGGAGGATGGGAGAAATTGTGACCGGGGAGCTGTTTTTT; cdr3_aa: CAWRMGEIVTGELFF
j_call: TRBJ2-1; d_call: -; clone_size: many; v_call: TRBV6-1; cdr3_nt: TGTGCCAGCAGGTTCGGACAGTACAATGAGCAGTTCTTC; cdr3_aa: CASRFGQYNEQFF
j_call: TRBJ2-1; d_call: TRBD1; clone_size: -; v_call: TRBV5-3; cdr3_nt: TGTGCCATGGGCCCTGGGACAGGGTACTACAATGAGCAGTTCTTC; cdr3_aa: CAMGPGTGYYNEQFF
j_call: TRBJ2-2; d_call: -; clone_size: many; v_call: TRBV5-1; cdr3_nt: TGCGCCAGCAGCGAGGCCGGGGAGCTGTTTTTT; cdr3_aa: CASSEAGELFF
j_call: TRBJ2-3; d_call: -; clone_size: few; v_call: TRBV20-1; cdr3_nt: TGCAGTGCTAGAGATGGGCTAGCATTAAACACAGATACGCAGTATTTT; cdr3_aa: CSARDGLALNTDTQYF
j_call: TRBJ1-1; d_call: -; clone_size: -; v_call: TRBV27; cdr3_nt: TGTGCCAGCAGTCCTTCAGGGTGGAGTGAAGCTTTCTTT; cdr3_aa: CASSPSGWSEAFF
j_call: TRBJ2-1; d_call: -; clone_size: many; v_call: TRBV11-2; cdr3_nt: TGTGCCAGCAGCTTAGAAAGGCTGCAAAATGAGCAGTTCTTC; cdr3_aa: CASSLERLQNEQFF
j_call: TRBJ2-2; d_call: TRBD2; clone_size: -; v_call: TRBV4-3; cdr3_nt: TGCGCCAGCAGCCAGGAATCCCTAGCGGCGAACACCGGGGAGCTGTTTTTT; cdr3_aa: CASSQESLAANTGELFF
j_call: TRBJ2-7; d_call: TRBD1; clone_size: -; v_call: TRBV6-2/TRBV6-3; cdr3_nt: TGTGCCAGCAGTCCCGGGACAGAGATCTACGAGCAGTACTTC; cdr3_aa: CASSPGTEIYEQYF
j_call: TRBJ2-3; d_call: TRBD2; clone_size: -; v_call: TRBV5-4; cdr3_nt: TGTGCCAGCAGCGAAGGACTAGCGGGGGCAGATACGCAGTATTTT; cdr3_aa: CASSEGLAGADTQYF
j_call: TRBJ1-5; d_call: -; clone_size: -; v_call: TRBV20-1; cdr3_nt: TGCAGTGCTAGAGACTGGGCCGATCAGCCCCAGCATTTT; cdr3_aa: CSARDWADQPQHF
j_call: TRBJ2-2; d_call: -; clone_size: -; v_call: TRBV7-8; cdr3_nt: TGTGCCAGCACCGGGGGCAATGGGATCGGGGAGCTGTTTTTT; cdr3_aa: CASTGGNGIGELFF
j_call: TRBJ2-7; d_call: TRBD1; clone_size: -; v_call: TRBV24-1; cdr3_nt: TGTGCCACCAGTGAAAACCTCGGACAGGGGCCTACCCTAGGCGAGCAGTACTTC; cdr3_aa: CATSENLGQGPTLGEQYF
j_call: TRBJ2-1; d_call: TRBD2; clone_size: many; v_call: TRBV15; cdr3_nt: TGTGCCACCAGCACCGGACTAGCGGGGGGCAAGGAGCAGTTCTTC; cdr3_aa: CATSTGLAGGKEQFF
j_call: TRBJ2-2; d_call: -; clone_size: -; v_call: TRBV6-5; cdr3_nt: TGTGCCAGCAGTTACTCGGCCCGATCGACCGGGGAGCTGTTTTTT; cdr3_aa: CASSYSARSTGELFF
j_call: TRBJ2-1; d_call: -; clone_size: few; v_call: TRBV5-1; cdr3_nt: TGCGCCAGCAGCTTGTCGAGAGCCTCCTACAATGAGCAGTTCTTC; cdr3_aa: CASSLSRASYNEQFF
j_call: TRBJ1-4; d_call: -; clone_size: few; v_call: TRBV12-3/TRBV12-4; cdr3_nt: TGTGCCAGCTGCCTGGGCAGGGAGATTGGGGCTAATGAAAAACTGTTTTTT; cdr3_aa: CASCLGREIGANEKLFF
j_call: TRBJ2-6; d_call: -; clone_size: few; v_call: TRBV6-5; cdr3_nt: TGTGCCAGCAAACTCAGGGATCACTTCCCTGGGGCCAACGTCCTGACTTTC; cdr3_aa: CASKLRDHFPGANVLTF
j_call: TRBJ1-6; d_call: -; clone_size: few; v_call: TRBV7-9; cdr3_nt: TGTGCCAGCAGCTTAGAGGCGATTTCCCAATCACCCCTCCACTTT; cdr3_aa: CASSLEAISQSPLHF
j_call: TRBJ2-7; d_call: -; clone_size: few; v_call: TRBV5-1; cdr3_nt: TGCGCCAGCAGCTCCAAAACAGAGGGCGAGCAGTACTTC; cdr3_aa: CASSSKTEGEQYF
j_call: TRBJ1-3; d_call: -; clone_size: -; v_call: TRBV7-9; cdr3_nt: TGTGCCAGCAGCATCAGACGCTCTGGAAACACCATATATTTT; cdr3_aa: CASSIRRSGNTIYF
j_call: TRBJ2-7; d_call: -; clone_size: -; v_call: TRBV28; cdr3_nt: TGTGCCAGCAGTTTATTTCCGGTAATGAACGAGCAGTACTTC; cdr3_aa: CASSLFPVMNEQYF
j_call: TRBJ2-1; d_call: TRBD2; clone_size: -; v_call: TRBV4-2; cdr3_nt: TGTGCCAGCAGCCAAAGAGCGGGGGGGCCCTACAATGAGCAGTTCTTC; cdr3_aa: CASSQRAGGPYNEQFF
j_call: TRBJ2-2; d_call: -; clone_size: few; v_call: TRBV6-1; cdr3_nt: TGTGCCAGCAGAAGACAGGCGAGCACCGGGGAGCTGTTTTTT; cdr3_aa: CASRRQASTGELFF
j_call: TRBJ2-7; d_call: TRBD1; clone_size: few; v_call: TRBV7-9; cdr3_nt: TGTGCCAGCAGCCCCCAGGGACAGGGGGGGACCTACGAGCAGTACTTC; cdr3_aa: CASSPQGQGGTYEQYF
j_call: TRBJ2-2; d_call: -; clone_size: -; v_call: TRBV11-2; cdr3_nt: TGTGCCAGCAGCTTAGACGTGCGGCACATTTTCACCGGGGAGCTGTTTTTT; cdr3_aa: CASSLDVRHIFTGELFF
j_call: TRBJ2-5; d_call: TRBD1; clone_size: -; v_call: TRBV6-5; cdr3_nt: TGTGCCAGCAGTTACTCGAAGGTACAGGGGTTGTTGGAGACCCAGTACTTC; cdr3_aa: CASSYSKVQGLLETQYF
j_call: TRBJ1-1; d_call: TRBD1; clone_size: -; v_call: TRBV30; cdr3_nt: TGTGCCTGGAGACAGGGGATGGGGCAAAAATTTGAAGCTTTCTTT; cdr3_aa: CAWRQGMGQKFEAFF
j_call: TRBJ1-6; d_call: -; clone_size: -; v_call: TRBV6-5; cdr3_nt: TGTGCCAGCAGTTACTCGGGCAGAAGCTATAATTCACCCCTCCACTTT; cdr3_aa: CASSYSGRSYNSPLHF
j_call: TRBJ2-3; d_call: -; clone_size: -; v_call: TRBV10-2; cdr3_nt: TGCGCCAGCAGTGAGAGGTCGGACAGTCGGCAGTATTTT; cdr3_aa: CASSERSDSRQYF
j_call: TRBJ2-2; d_call: -; clone_size: -; v_call: TRBV4-3; cdr3_nt: TGCGCCAGCAGCCTACAGGTCCGCACCGGGGAGCTGTTTTTT; cdr3_aa: CASSLQVRTGELFF
j_call: TRBJ2-1; d_call: -; clone_size: many; v_call: TRBV15; cdr3_nt: TGTGCCACCAGCAGAGATTGGCCCAATGAGCAGTTCTTC; cdr3_aa: CATSRDWPNEQFF